This TCR beta chain was recorded in a study of tumor and adjacent non-tumor tissue in lung cancer. For the study at large: Each sample yielded 3.9 million or so productive TCRbeta reads on average. Findings and caveats of the study: Higher tumor TCR diversity was associated with shorter survival. In normal lung, the top 100 clones were significantly more dominant than in tumor.

RNA was extracted from bulk tissue without any cell sorting. This CDR3 is built from 13 residues. V gave up 0 bases and J gave up 6 bases, with 6 bases separating them. Germline CDR1 reads SEHNR; CDR2 reads FQNEAQ (reference sequence). TCRbeta libraries were built with three rounds of nested PCR, modified from ARM-PCR. A single record per CDR3 protein comes from TCRdb applying MiXCR to the multiplex PCR reads. The table includes around 70,000 distinct CDR3 sequences, 55% to 70% detected once. A note on this clonotype: No antigen is known for it.

The sequence was obtained from a man between 45 and 60 years old with non-small cell lung cancer. Source material: lung tumor tissue. The chain uses TRBV7-9 and TRBJ2-1; D unclear. The CDR3 DNA reads as TGTGCCAGCAGCTTAGCGATTATCAATGAGCAGTTCTTC. Translated: CASSLAIINEQFF.